This T cell receptor beta chain was profiled in a study of T cell changes during pregnancy in multiple sclerosis. Libraries were prepared by immunoSEQ multiplex PCR; TCRdb keeps only in-frame clonotypes and omits some of them. The data show around 58,000 clones, roughly 89% seen once. From germline, CDR1 is KGHSH and CDR2 LQKENI. Trimming removed 3 bases from V and 0 bases from J, with 11 bases in between. This CDR3 has 15 residues. The clonotype comes from a female donor in good health, enrolled as a control in a pregnancy study. This specimen was CD4+ T cells from peripheral blood mononuclear cells, taken after pregnancy. V usage is TRBV18 and J usage is TRBJ1-1; D is unresolved. The CDR3, as DNA: TGTGCCAGCTCACCGCAGGAGGGCATGAACACTGAAGCTTTCTTT. Translated: CASSPQEGMNTEAFF.